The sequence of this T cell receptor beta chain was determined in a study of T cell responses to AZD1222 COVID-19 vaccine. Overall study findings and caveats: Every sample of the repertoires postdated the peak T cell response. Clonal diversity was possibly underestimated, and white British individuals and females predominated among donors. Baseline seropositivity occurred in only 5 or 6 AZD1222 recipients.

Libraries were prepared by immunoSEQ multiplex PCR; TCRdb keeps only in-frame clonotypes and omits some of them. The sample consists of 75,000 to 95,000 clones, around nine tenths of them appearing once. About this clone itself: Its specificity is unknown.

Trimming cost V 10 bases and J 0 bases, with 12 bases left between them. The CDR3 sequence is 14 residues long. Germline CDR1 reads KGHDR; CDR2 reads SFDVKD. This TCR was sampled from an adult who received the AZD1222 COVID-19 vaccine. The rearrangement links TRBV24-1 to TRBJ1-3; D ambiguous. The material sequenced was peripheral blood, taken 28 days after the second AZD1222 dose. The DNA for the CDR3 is TGTGCCACACACGCGTGGGGCTCTGGAAACACCATATATTTT. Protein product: CATHAWGSGNTIYF.